This T cell receptor beta chain is drawn from a study of metastatic and nonmetastatic thyroid tumors (dated by TCRdb to 2018 to 2021). At the level of the whole study: For patients with malignant and with benign thyroid disease, the researchers compared repertoires between peripheral blood samples and tumor or nodule tissue samples. Overall study results and their limits: In both blood and tumor samples, malignant tumors were reported to have significantly higher TCR beta diversity than benign nodules.

CDR1 SGHRS and CDR2 YFSETQ were looked up in the germline V gene. Including the terminal cysteine and phenylalanine, the CDR3 comprises 15 residues. The kept DNA is CDR3 alone, 45 bases in frame from the first base. V and J are truncated by 6 bases and 4 bases respectively, leaving an intervening sequence of 19 bases. A word on this clone: Its recognized antigen is unknown. No much larger clone exists at a distance of one base, and base qualities are not known.

No patient had received any treatment before thyroid surgery. The study retrospectively analysed patient clinical samples collected from the early 2010s to the late 2010s using T-cell receptor beta sequencing. Library creation used PCR. Sequencing was performed on an Illumina HiSeq 4000. High-throughput sequencing was used to profile the CDR3 region of the TCR beta-chain in every patient. As for how the authors treated the data: A classifier to discriminate distant-metastatic papillary thyroid cancer patients was built from CDR3 differences across clinicopathological groups. Repertoire diversity was assessed with the Shannon index, and tumor-blood repertoire similarity with the Morisita-Horn index. Using fastp at Q25 and MiXCR, TCRdb reprocessed the public reads and kept productive beta chains. The V and J calls and clone size come from TCRdb's table, not from the authors' own analysis. The sample data list about 20,000 clones, and approximately 29% of these were observed just once. The ten largest clones represent 12% to 15% of the sample.

This sequence was found in a female donor with papillary thyroid cancer or a benign thyroid nodule (not recorded which). Some clones in this sample may be carry-over from other donors' samples. Specimen: blood. The rearrangement combines TRBV5-1 with TRBJ1-1; TRBD1 is perhaps the D gene, given 5 matching bases. The CDR3 reads CASTQQAGYLTEAFF. The sequence in DNA is TGCGCCAGCACCCAACAGGCAGGGTATCTCACTGAAGCTTTCTTT.